This record concerns one T cell receptor (beta chain) sequence. The antigen remains unidentified. The sample originates from a study of cytomegalovirus exposure and HLA in healthy donors. Findings and caveats of the study: In vitro checks showed that a few CMV-associated chains really do target CMV antigens.

The PCR made use of 60 Vbeta and 13 Jbeta primers. TCRdb's table, derived via immunoSEQ multiplex PCR, lists solely in-frame clones and lacks some. Altogether roughly 200,000 clones are present, approximately 90% being singletons, with the ten largest covering roughly 1%. The receptor was isolated from a woman between 18 and 30 years old in good health and CMV-seronegative. Sequences were obtained from PBMCs.

The CDR3 DNA reads TGTGCCAGCAGCTCTACAGGGTTCTACGAGCAGTACTTC. This translates into CASSSTGFYEQYF. The chain is built from TRBV7-9 and TRBJ2-7, with D possibly TRBD1 on 6 matching bases. CDR1 and CDR2 from the germline V gene are SEHNR and FQNEAQ (reference sequence). The V gene lost 4 bases and the J gene lost 3 bases, with 10 bases spanning the gap. This CDR3 contains 13 residues.